The 8 T cell receptor beta chains below come from one sample, sequenced in a study of early stage breast cancer tumors. Profiled with immunoSEQ multiplex PCR; TCRdb holds only in-frame clones, not every one. Here the sample spans about 51,000 clones, around 78% being singletons. The sample consisted of blood. Every receptor here comes from a person in their forties with breast cancer.

This clone showed up just once. The chain employs TRBV7-9 and TRBJ1-2; D is unclear. Looked up from germline, CDR1 is SEHNR and CDR2 is FQNEAQ (reference sequence). The CDR3 length is 14 residues. V dropped 2 bases and J dropped 3 bases, with 10 bases sitting between them. The CDR3 sequence is CASSLNAADYGYTF. The CDR3 nucleotides are TGTGCCAGCAGCTTAAATGCCGCCGACTATGGCTACACCTTC.

This chain joins TRBV27 and TRBJ2-7; TRBD1 matches 11 bases. V was pared by 3 bases and J by 6 bases, with 7 bases of the junction left unmatched. Germline lookup yields CDR1 MNHEY and CDR2 SMNVEV (reference sequence). This CDR3 has 15 residues. This chain's CDR3 is CASSFSGTGGPEQYF. The CDR3 DNA reads as TGTGCCAGCAGTTTCTCCGGGACAGGGGGGCCCGAGCAGTACTTC.

V and J are TRBV5-1 and TRBJ2-3; TRBD2 matches 13 bases. The germline CDR1 and CDR2 sequences are SGHRS and YFSETQ. This CDR3 has 19 residues. J gave up 0 bases and V 0 bases, and 7 bases lay outside the gene matches. The CDR3 spells CASSLGLGLAGTSTDTQYF. The CDR3 DNA sequence: TGCGCCAGCAGCTTGGGTTTGGGACTAGCGGGAACTAGCACAGATACGCAGTATTTT.

V usage is TRBV9 and J usage is TRBJ1-3; no firm D call. CDR3 length equals 15 residues. Trimming took off 3 bases at V and 8 bases at J, with 18 bases between the two ends. Germline CDR1 SGDLS, CDR2 YYNGEE. The CDR3 spells CASSERSFKVDTIYF. The CDR3 coding sequence is TGTGCCAGCAGCGAACGGAGCTTTAAGGTGGACACCATATATTTT.

The chain links TRBV5-5 to TRBJ2-7; D is possibly TRBD2 (5 bases). The CDR3 totals 16 residues. V gave up 1 base and J gave up 0 bases, with 14 bases separating them. Germline CDR1 and CDR2: SGHKS and YYEKEE (reference sequence). The CDR3 DNA follows: TGTGCCAGCAGCTTGTGGCCAGAGCGGACCTCCTACGAGCAGTACTTC. Translation gives CASSLWPERTSYEQYF. Drawing the rest from reference TRBV5-5 and TRBJ2-7, the complete variable domain is DAGVTQSPTHLIKTRGQQVTLRCSPISGHKSVSWYQQVLGQGPQFIFQYYEKEERGRGNFPDRFSARQFPNYSSELNVNALLLGDSALYLCASSLWPERTSYEQYFGPGTRLTVT.

This chain uses TRBV19 with TRBJ1-5, with D tentatively TRBD1 (6 bases). Trimming left V 9 bases short and J 0 bases short, with 21 bases between. The CDR3 consists of 17 residues. Germline V gene lookup returns CDR1 LNHDA and CDR2 SQIVND (reference sequence). CDR3 loop: CASQSMDSRYSNQPQHF. DNA of the CDR3: TGTGCCAGCCAATCCATGGACAGCAGGTATAGCAATCAGCCCCAGCATTTT.

The CDR3 loop is CSVDDRGPYNEQFF. In DNA, the CDR3 is TGCAGCGTCGACGACAGGGGGCCCTACAATGAGCAGTTCTTC. This chain connects TRBV29-1 to TRBJ2-1, with 10 bases fitting TRBD1. Germline V gene sequence: CDR1 SQVTM, CDR2 ANQGSEA. With V trimmed by 6 bases and J by 2 bases, 4 bases remained unmatched. The CDR3 is made up of 14 amino acids.

This chain connects TRBV28 to TRBJ2-3, with D possibly matching TRBD2 (5 bases). Germline CDR1 and CDR2: MDHEN and SYDVKM. The CDR3 length is 15 residues. Trimming cost V 7 bases and J 4 bases, with 18 bases left between them. The CDR3 sequence: CASTRRPPAPDTQYF. CDR3 sequence (DNA): TGTGCCAGCACTAGGAGGCCTCCCGCCCCAGATACGCAGTATTTT.